These 19 T cell receptor beta chains were all obtained from the same sample, sequenced in a study of immune evolution from preneoplasia to lung adenocarcinoma. Clones were sequenced by immunoSEQ multiplex PCR, and TCRdb holds only the in-frame ones, with some missing. Among around 14,000 clones, 80% were seen once, and the ten largest hold roughly 4.9%. Sequenced: FFPE minimally invasive lung adenocarcinoma tissue. The receptors stem from a person aged 70 to 79 with lung adenocarcinoma.

In its sample, this clone was seen a few times. The rearrangement links TRBV4-1 to TRBJ1-6; the D is unclear. Germline CDR1 reads MGHRA; CDR2 reads YSYEKL. Trimming shortened V by 6 bases and J by 6 bases, and 9 bases separated the two germline ends. The CDR3 has 13 amino acids. Here the CDR3 DNA reads TGCGCCAGCAGGCGGGAGCCTAATTCACCCCTCCACTTT. It translates to CASRREPNSPLHF.

The rearrangement joins TRBV5-6 to TRBJ1-6; D ambiguous. The germline CDR1 and CDR2 sequences are SGHDT and YYEEEE. The CDR3 contains 14 residues. The V gene lost 1 base and the J gene lost 7 bases, with 9 bases spanning the gap. CDR3 in amino acids: CASSLPQKNSPLHF. CDR3 bases: TGTGCCAGCAGCTTGCCGCAGAAGAATTCACCCCTCCACTTT.

The chain uses TRBV7-9 and TRBJ2-1; 7 bases align to TRBD2. V shed 4 bases and J 2 bases; nucleotides not matched to a gene: 5. CDR1 and CDR2 (germline): SEHNR, FQNEAQ (reference sequence). This CDR3 spans 15 amino acids. CDR3 sequence (DNA): TGTGCCAGCAGCTCCACCGGGAGGCCCTACAATGAGCAGTTCTTC. Residues: CASSSTGRPYNEQFF.

The V call is TRBV7-9, the J call TRBJ2-3; weak D call: TRBD1 (5 bases). Germline lookup yields CDR1 SEHNR and CDR2 FQNEAQ (reference sequence). This CDR3 contains 15 residues. V was clipped by 2 bases and J by 2 bases, with 11 bases between them. The CDR3 nucleotides are TGTGCCAGCAGCTTATTACAGGCCCTCACAGATACGCAGTATTTT. It yields the protein CASSLLQALTDTQYF.

This chain's CDR3 is CASSEGGTKQQYF. CDR3 DNA sequence: TGTGCCAGCAGTGAAGGAGGGACTAAACAGCAGTACTTC. The rearrangement joins TRBV25-1 to TRBJ2-7; 7 bases align to TRBD2. V lost 2 bases, J lost 8 bases, and 6 bases stayed unmatched. CDR3 size: 13 residues. Germline V gives CDR1 MGHDK, CDR2 SYGVNS.

This clone was detected only once. The CDR3 loop is CASSKRWTGTETQYF. The CDR3 DNA reads as TGTGCCAGCAGCAAAAGATGGACAGGTACAGAGACCCAGTACTTC. This chain joins TRBV21-1 and TRBJ2-5; TRBD1, the table's D call, was not compared with the DNA. TRBV21-1 is a listed pseudogene. The CDR3 length is 15 residues.

The chain is built from TRBV2 and TRBJ2-1; perhaps TRBD2 as D (7 bases). The CDR3 runs 16 residues. Trimming took off 6 bases at V and 6 bases at J, with 21 bases between the two ends. Germline CDR1 is SNHLY and CDR2 is FYNNEI. The CDR3 is CASRRPGGTVGNEQFF. CDR3 bases: TGTGCCAGCAGGCGACCGGGGGGCACTGTGGGCAATGAGCAGTTCTTC. The whole variable domain, filled in from reference TRBV2 and TRBJ2-1, reads EPEVTQTPSHQVTQMGQEVILRCVPISNHLYFYWYRQILGQKVEFLVSFYNNEISEKSEIFDDQFSVERPDGSNFTLKIRSTKLEDSAMYFCASRRPGGTVGNEQFFGPGTRLTVL.

The rearrangement joins TRBV19 to TRBJ1-5; D unresolved. Deletions cut 3 bases from V and 2 bases from J, with 5 bases between. CDR1 and CDR2 (germline): LNHDA, SQIVND (reference sequence). The CDR3 length is 13 residues. DNA for the CDR3: TGTGCCAGTAGTATGCTCCGCAATCAGCCCCAGCATTTT. Its protein is CASSMLRNQPQHF.

The chain carries TRBV6-5 and TRBJ1-5; no definite D call. Trimming shortened V by 6 bases and J by 2 bases, and 8 bases separated the two germline ends. The CDR3 is made up of 13 amino acids. Germline V gene lookup returns CDR1 MNHEY and CDR2 SVGAGI. In nucleotides, the CDR3 is TGTGCCAGCAGGGTGGATGGCAATCAGCCCCAGCATTTT. Its protein product is CASRVDGNQPQHF.

This chain uses TRBV18 with TRBJ2-1; TRBD2 matches at 9 bases. This CDR3 has 17 residues. The V gene's germline CDR1 is KGHSH and CDR2 LQKENI. After removal of 2 bases from V and 0 bases from J, the junction contained 5 bases not matched to a gene. The CDR3 coding sequence is TGTGCCAGCTCACCAACTAGCGGGCTAAACTCCTACAATGAGCAGTTCTTC. Encoded protein: CASSPTSGLNSYNEQFF. The full variable domain, in which reference TRBV18 and TRBJ2-1 provide the parts outside the CDR3, is NAGVMQNPRHLVRRRGQEARLRCSPMKGHSHVYWYRQLPEEGLKFMVYLQKENIIDESGMPKERFSAEFPKEGPSILRIQQVVRGDSAAYFCASSPTSGLNSYNEQFFGPGTRLTVL.

The rearrangement links TRBV7-2 to TRBJ2-1; D is unclear. The V end lost 3 bases, the J end lost 8 bases, and 5 bases lay between the germline ends. The CDR3 runs to 11 residues. Germline loops: CDR1 SGHTA, CDR2 FQGNSA. The DNA of the CDR3 is TGTGCCAGCAGCTTCAACTATGAGCAGTTCTTC. This sequence encodes CASSFNYEQFF.

The rearrangement uses TRBV7-2 and TRBJ2-7; perhaps TRBD1 as D (7 bases). The CDR3 is 12 amino acids. The V gene's germline CDR1 is SGHTA and CDR2 FQGNSA. V was shortened by 5 bases and J by 6 bases, with 11 bases between the two germline ends. CDR3 in DNA: TGTGCCAGCAGCCTGCAGGGGGGCGAGCAGTACTTC. Protein sequence: CASSLQGGEQYF. The whole variable domain, filled in from reference TRBV7-2 and TRBJ2-7, reads GAGVSQSPSNKVTEKGKDVELRCDPISGHTALYWYRQSLGQGLEFLIYFQGNSAPDKSGLPSDRFSAERTGGSVSTLTIQRTQQEDSAVYLCASSLQGGEQYFGPGTRLTVT.

The chain is built from TRBV14 and TRBJ2-6; no definite D call. CDR3 length: 15 residues. V shed 4 bases and J shed 0 bases, with 7 bases lying between them. Looked up from germline, CDR1 is SGHDN and CDR2 is FVKESK. CDR3 sequence (DNA): TGTGCCAGCAGCCGCGTAACCTCTGGGGCCAACGTCCTGACTTTC. It yields the protein CASSRVTSGANVLTF.

The chain links TRBV28 to TRBJ2-7; D remains ambiguous. This CDR3 spans 12 amino acids. V was shortened by 8 bases and J by 2 bases, with 10 bases between the two germline ends. Germline loops: CDR1 MDHEN, CDR2 SYDVKM. The CDR3: CASAQLPYEQYF. The CDR3 bases are TGTGCCAGCGCTCAGTTGCCCTACGAGCAGTACTTC.

By share, this clone ranks as medium-sized (0.01 to 0.1%). The chain combines TRBV23-1 with TRBJ2-5; 7 bases agree with TRBD2. TRBV23-1 is marked as an open reading frame, function uncertain. J gave up 4 bases and V 1 base, and 6 bases lay outside the gene matches. The CDR3 totals 15 residues. The CDR3 protein is CASSQFRREGETQYF. CDR3 sequence (DNA): TGCGCCAGCAGTCAATTCCGCAGGGAGGGAGAGACCCAGTACTTC.

The genes are TRBV5-1 and TRBJ2-7, with D possibly matching TRBD2 (5 bases). V shed 8 bases and J shed 0 bases, with 12 bases lying between them. The germline V gene has CDR1 SGHRS and CDR2 YFSETQ. There are 13 residues in the CDR3. In DNA form, the CDR3 reads TGCGCCAGTCGTGAGGGATCCTCCTACGAGCAGTACTTC. Its translation is CASREGSSYEQYF.

The rearrangement uses TRBV18 and TRBJ1-1; tentative D call: TRBD1 (5 bases). Germline V gene data show CDR1 as KGHSH and CDR2 as LQKENI. The CDR3 spans 18 residues. V lost 1 base, J lost 0 bases, and 18 bases lay in between. CDR3 loop: CASSPLEGTPHVNTEAFF. CDR3 DNA: TGTGCCAGCTCACCACTCGAAGGGACGCCTCATGTGAACACTGAAGCTTTCTTT. The entire variable domain, with the rest obtained from reference TRBV18 and TRBJ1-1, is as follows: NAGVMQNPRHLVRRRGQEARLRCSPMKGHSHVYWYRQLPEEGLKFMVYLQKENIIDESGMPKERFSAEFPKEGPSILRIQQVVRGDSAAYFCASSPLEGTPHVNTEAFFGQGTRLTVV.

The rearrangement uses TRBV18 and TRBJ2-1; D gene ambiguous. Trimming pared 4 bases from V and 7 bases from J, leaving 11 bases between. Per germline, CDR1 KGHSH and CDR2 LQKENI. The CDR3 runs 13 residues. CDR3 amino acids: CASSRLGWNEQFF. The CDR3 DNA follows: TGTGCCAGCTCACGGTTAGGGTGGAATGAGCAGTTCTTC.

The chain combines TRBV5-1 with TRBJ2-2; D gene unclear. The CDR3 sequence is 13 residues long. V was pared by 3 bases and J by 4 bases, with 7 bases between. Germline V CDR1 and CDR2: SGHRS, YFSETQ. CDR3 sequence reads: CASSSVGTGELFF. DNA of the CDR3: TGCGCCAGCAGCTCCGTGGGCACCGGGGAGCTGTTTTTT.